Following are 30 T cell receptor beta chains from one sample sequenced in a study of T cells in Graves' hyperthyroidism and ophthalmopathy. Amplification yielded TCR beta CDR3 regions, with RNA transcripts as the source. HTBI primers were the set used in a first-round RT-PCR of the TCR CDR3. From the multiplex PCR reads, TCRdb called clonotypes with MiXCR, one entry per CDR3 protein. This table has roughly 580,000 distinct CDR3 sequences, approximately 44% appearing once. Sequences were obtained from peripheral blood or thyroid tissue (not recorded which). These TCRs come from a woman between 18 and 30 years old with Graves' hyperthyroidism.

This clonotype was picked up a small number of times. The V and J genes are TRBV7-9 and TRBJ2-7; 9 nucleotides match TRBD1. CDR3 size: 14 residues. CDR1 SEHNR and CDR2 FQNEAQ come from the germline V gene (reference sequence). V shed 3 bases and J 3 bases; nucleotides not matched to a gene: 3. The DNA for the CDR3 is TGTGCCAGCAGCTTTGGGACAGGGATCTACGAGCAGTACTTC. This codes for CASSFGTGIYEQYF.

This sequence joins TRBV6-5 and TRBJ1-1, with 10 positions matching TRBD1. Trimming cost V 4 bases and J 0 bases; bases outside gene matches: 14. Germline-derived CDR1 and CDR2 are MNHEY and SVGAGI. The CDR3 is 19 residues long. The CDR3 DNA follows: TGTGCCAGCAGTTTAAGTGGGGGTCGACAGGGGGCGATGAACACTGAAGCTTTCTTT. Translated, it gives CASSLSGGRQGAMNTEAFF.

This chain connects TRBV24-1 to TRBJ2-7, with D possibly being TRBD2 (6 bases). The CDR3 extends over 13 amino acids. Germline CDR1 reads KGHDR; CDR2 reads SFDVKD. V lost 7 bases and J lost 1, with 10 bases in between. CDR3 amino acids: CATSSGLSYEQYF. CDR3 coding DNA: TGTGCCACCAGCTCGGGACTTTCCTACGAGCAGTACTTC.

In its sample, this clonotype was seen a few times. The J gene is TRBJ2-2, the V gene TRBV2, with TRBD2 identical over 9 bases. The V segment lost 3 bases and the J segment 5 bases; nucleotides outside the gene matches: 1. The germline gives CDR1 SNHLY, CDR2 FYNNEI. This CDR3 spans 14 amino acids. CDR3 protein: CASSELAGTGELFF. CDR3 DNA: TGTGCCAGCAGTGAGCTAGCGGGAACCGGGGAGCTGTTTTTT. The entire variable domain, with the rest obtained from reference TRBV2 and TRBJ2-2, is as follows: EPEVTQTPSHQVTQMGQEVILRCVPISNHLYFYWYRQILGQKVEFLVSFYNNEISEKSEIFDDQFSVERPDGSNFTLKIRSTKLEDSAMYFCASSELAGTGELFFGEGSRLTVL.

The chain carries TRBV9 and TRBJ2-2; D uncertain. The CDR3 is 12 residues long. The germline gives CDR1 SGDLS, CDR2 YYNGEE. Trimming took 0 bases from V and 6 from J, leaving 3 bases between them. The CDR3 is CASSVVAGELFF. The CDR3 coding sequence is TGTGCCAGCAGCGTAGTCGCCGGGGAGCTGTTTTTT.

The CDR3 bases are TGCAGCGTCGCCCTTAGGGGGCAGCCCCAGCATTTT. It is translated as CSVALRGQPQHF. V is TRBV29-1 and J is TRBJ1-5, with TRBD1 as a possible D gene (6 bases). The CDR3 extends over 12 amino acids. Per the germline V gene, CDR1 is SQVTM and CDR2 is ANQGSEA. Trimming removed 6 bases from V and 7 bases from J, with 13 bases in between.

This clonotype was observed at least ten times. This chain uses TRBV7-2 with TRBJ2-7; D unclear. The V gene's germline CDR1 is SGHTA and CDR2 FQGNSA. CDR3 length: 14 residues. V was clipped by 5 bases and J by 2 bases, with 13 bases between them. This CDR3 reads CASSPRYGTYEQYF. The CDR3 bases are TGTGCCAGCAGCCCGAGGTACGGTACCTACGAGCAGTACTTC.

The genes are TRBV7-4 and TRBJ2-7, with 11 positions matching TRBD1. This CDR3 is built from 15 residues. V lost 4 bases and J lost 6; bases outside the gene matches: 8. Germline CDR1 SGHVT, CDR2 SQSDAQ. Here the CDR3 DNA reads TGTGCCAGCAGCTACCAAAGGACAGGGGGCAGCGAGCAGTACTTC. The encoded protein is CASSYQRTGGSEQYF.

This clonotype has ten or more counts. The rearrangement joins TRBV5-1 to TRBJ1-5, with D perhaps TRBD1 (6 bases). V was clipped by 7 bases and J by 2 bases, with 13 bases between them. Looked up from germline, CDR1 is SGHRS and CDR2 is YFSETQ. The CDR3 extends over 14 amino acids. The CDR3 DNA follows: TGCGCCAGCGCGCTCAGGGGCGGCAATCAGCCCCAGCATTTT. It yields the protein CASALRGGNQPQHF.

Of note for this clonotype: The final CDR3 position lacks the conserved phenylalanine or tryptophan, pointing to a likely read error. No DNA is shown, since the ends of the CDR3 on it are uncertain; the CDR3 is the one TCRdb lists. J is TRBJ2-7 and V is TRBV7-9. The CDR3 has 9 residues if both end residues are counted. Germline V gives CDR1 SEHNR, CDR2 FQNEAQ (reference sequence). The chain's CDR3 is CASSQEINT.

This chain joins TRBV2 and TRBJ1-1, with D tentatively TRBD1 (5 bases). The CDR3 length is 14 residues. Germline lookup yields CDR1 SNHLY and CDR2 FYNNEI. Trimming pared 7 bases from V and 7 bases from J, leaving 19 bases between. The CDR3 DNA follows: TGTGCCAGCATGGTGGGGATGGGACTCGGTGAAGCTTTCTTT. It encodes CASMVGMGLGEAFF.

The V gene is TRBV2, the J gene TRBJ1-2; unclear D gene. Trimming took 3 bases from V and 7 from J, leaving 15 bases between them. CDR1 is SNHLY, CDR2 FYNNEI, per germline. The CDR3 extends over 14 amino acids. CDR3 residues: CASSDTAGIRGYTF. CDR3 nucleotide sequence: TGTGCCAGCAGTGATACAGCAGGTATACGTGGCTACACCTTC.

The V and J genes are TRBV25-1 and TRBJ2-7, with D perhaps TRBD1 (5 bases). This CDR3 contains 17 residues. V gave up 6 bases and J gave up 2 bases, with 23 bases separating them. CDR1 is MGHDK and CDR2 is SYGVNS in the germline V gene. In nucleotides, the CDR3 is TGTGCCAGCAGCTCCTCGCTAGTTAGGGGCTCCACCTACGAGCAGTACTTC. Its translation: CASSSSLVRGSTYEQYF.

The rearrangement joins TRBV7-9 to TRBJ2-5, with 7 bases lining up with TRBD2. CDR1 is SEHNR, CDR2 FQNEAQ, per germline (reference sequence). The CDR3 covers 15 residues. J gave up 4 bases and V 5 bases, and 10 bases lay outside the gene matches. CDR3 DNA sequence: TGTGCCAGCAGCGCTCCGATCGGCGGGAGAGAGACCCAGTACTTC. Translated, it gives CASSAPIGGRETQYF.

This clonotype appeared a few times. The chain carries TRBV5-1 and TRBJ2-5; D possibly matches TRBD1 or TRBD2 (6 bases each). Germline V gene data show CDR1 as SGHRS and CDR2 as YFSETQ. The CDR3 has 19 residues. The ends were cut back, 1 base at V and 2 bases at J, with 24 bases in the middle. CDR3 sequence: CASSLPRDTGGMYQETQYF. CDR3 bases: TGCGCCAGCAGCTTGCCGCGGGACACTGGCGGGATGTATCAAGAGACCCAGTACTTC.

As regards this clonotype: A read error may produce the germline difference seen at one junction end. Here the CDR3 DNA reads TGTGCCAGCAGTTACTCGTTCTATGGCTACACCTTC. Translation: CASSYSFYGYTF. This sequence joins TRBV10-3 and TRBJ1-2; no reliable D call. The CDR3 extends over 12 amino acids. The germline V gene has CDR1 ENHRY and CDR2 SYGVKD.

This clonotype was seen many times. The chain combines TRBV10-3 with TRBJ1-2; the D is unclear. From germline, CDR1 is ENHRY and CDR2 SYGVKD. The V end was cut by 7 bases, the J end by 1 base, with 13 bases between. The CDR3 length is 14 residues. The CDR3 DNA follows: TGTGCCATCAAGAAAGCGACCCTTAACTATGGCTACACCTTC. Translating gives CAIKKATLNYGYTF.

This sequence joins TRBV10-3 and TRBJ2-5; 7 bases map to TRBD2. The CDR3 sequence is 15 residues long. The V gene's germline CDR1 is ENHRY and CDR2 SYGVKD. Trimming at V came to 10 bases and at J to 2 bases, leaving 13 bases not matched to a gene. Here the CDR3 reads CASSVDPAGQETQYF. The CDR3 DNA reads as TGTGCCAGCAGCGTAGACCCAGCGGGACAAGAGACCCAGTACTTC.

This clonotype was counted only a few times. The chain couples TRBV29-1 to TRBJ2-7; 8 bases agree with TRBD2. The CDR3 consists of 11 residues. Germline V gene sequence: CDR1 SQVTM, CDR2 ANQGSEA. V lost 4 bases to trimming and J lost 13 bases; unmatched junction nucleotides: 9. The CDR3 DNA reads as TGCAGCGTTGGGAAGCGGGAGCCGACCTACTTC. This sequence encodes CSVGKREPTYF.

This clonotype was seen only once. The chain links TRBV15 to TRBJ1-2; D call uncertain. Per germline, CDR1 LNHNV and CDR2 YYDKDF (reference sequence). This CDR3 comprises 15 residues. V lost 3 bases to trimming and J lost 0 bases, with 11 bases between them. Written as DNA, the CDR3 is TGTGCCACCAGCAGTGGCCCCGGGACTAACTATGGCTACACCTTC. Translating gives CATSSGPGTNYGYTF.

The chain has TRBV7-2 and TRBJ1-5; D remains unclear. CDR1 and CDR2 from the germline V gene are SGHTA and FQGNSA. V gave up 1 base and J gave up 7 bases, with 14 bases separating them. The CDR3 is 15 amino acids. The CDR3 protein is CASSLVQVAGQPQHF. For the CDR3, the DNA is TGTGCCAGCAGCTTAGTGCAGGTGGCTGGGCAGCCCCAGCATTTT.

The rearrangement links TRBV7-2 to TRBJ1-2; 9 bases map to TRBD1. Germline V gene sequence: CDR1 SGHTA, CDR2 FQGNSA. The CDR3 is 16 amino acids. The V and J ends lost 2 bases and 4 bases, in that order; junction bases with no gene match: 8. In nucleotides, the CDR3 is TGTGCCAGCAGCTTATACACAGGGGGCGTGGGCTATGGCTACACCTTC. Its protein is CASSLYTGGVGYGYTF.

The rearrangement joins TRBV7-2 to TRBJ1-1; 8 bases line up with TRBD1. The CDR3 has 14 amino acids. J gave up 11 bases and V 1 base, and 9 bases lay outside the gene matches. Germline V gene sequence: CDR1 SGHTA, CDR2 FQGNSA. CDR3 DNA: TGTGCCAGCAGCTTAGACCTTCAGGGGGCAAGTGCTTTCTTT. Translation gives CASSLDLQGASAFF.

Only one count was recorded for this clonotype. V usage is TRBV7-6 and J usage is TRBJ2-7; TRBD2 matches 7 bases. The CDR3 is 12 amino acids. CDR1 and CDR2 (germline): SGHVS, FNYEAQ. The CDR3 nucleotides read TGTGCTAAGAGCGGGGCCGACTACGAGCAGTACTTC. It encodes CAKSGADYEQYF.

Concerning this clonotype: This clone may be a read error of a much larger clone one base away. J is TRBJ2-7 and V is TRBV2; D possibly matches TRBD1 or TRBD2 (5 bases each). The CDR3 loop spans 13 amino acids. The V end was cut by 7 bases, the J end by 5 bases, with 15 bases between. Germline CDR1 and CDR2: SNHLY and FYNNEI. The CDR3: CASIGARSHEQYF. CDR3 DNA: TGTGCCAGCATCGGGGCTCGGTCCCACGAGCAGTACTTC. Together with reference TRBV2 and TRBJ2-7, the CDR3 gives the full variable domain: EPEVTQTPSHQVTQMGQEVILRCVPISNHLYFYWYRQILGQKVEFLVSFYNNEISEKSEIFDDQFSVERPDGSNFTLKIRSTKLEDSAMYFCASIGARSHEQYFGPGTRLTVT.

With respect to this clonotype: One end of the junction fails to match germline, which may point to a read error. The rearrangement links TRBV12-3 or TRBV12-4 to TRBJ2-7, with 9 positions matching TRBD2. The length of the CDR3 is 14 residues. CDR3 residues: CASRLAGAGYEQYF. CDR3 nucleotide sequence: TGTGCCAGCAGATTAGCGGGAGCAGGCTACGAGCAGTACTTC.

In this sample, this clonotype turned up a few times. The gene calls are TRBV29-1 and TRBJ1-5, with TRBD1 identical over 10 bases. The CDR3 has 12 residues. Losses at the gene ends were 7 bases for V and 9 bases for J; bases not matched to a gene: 6. CDR1 SQVTM and CDR2 ANQGSEA come from the germline V gene. CDR3 amino acids: CSAWTGGAPQHF. CDR3 sequence (DNA): TGCAGCGCTTGGACAGGGGGAGCGCCCCAGCATTTT.

This clonotype was detected ten times or more. The chain uses TRBV29-1 and TRBJ2-2; D uncertain. The V end was cut by 2 bases, the J end by 8 bases, with 9 bases between. The length of the CDR3 is 12 residues. In germline, CDR1 is SQVTM, CDR2 ANQGSEA. The CDR3 DNA sequence: TGCAGCGTTGAACGTGTTCCTGGGGAGCTGTTTTTT. This gives the protein CSVERVPGELFF.

This clonotype was observed once. V gene TRBV25-1 combines with J gene TRBJ1-2, with D perhaps TRBD1 (5 bases). The length of the CDR3 is 12 residues. Germline V gene lookup returns CDR1 MGHDK and CDR2 SYGVNS. The germline V and J ends were trimmed by 11 bases and 5 bases, with 15 bases remaining between them. The CDR3 spells CAWDRDGYGYTF. The CDR3 DNA reads as TGTGCCTGGGACCGGGACGGATATGGCTACACCTTC.

The chain recombines TRBV4-1 with TRBJ2-7, with TRBD2 matching 14 bases. The CDR3 has 17 amino acids. CDR1 is MGHRA and CDR2 is YSYEKL in the germline V gene. Unmatched junction bases numbered 7, after V lost 3 bases and J lost 3 bases. The CDR3 is CASSHGTSGRGDYEQYF. CDR3 nucleotide sequence: TGCGCCAGCAGCCACGGGACTAGCGGGAGAGGGGACTACGAGCAGTACTTC.